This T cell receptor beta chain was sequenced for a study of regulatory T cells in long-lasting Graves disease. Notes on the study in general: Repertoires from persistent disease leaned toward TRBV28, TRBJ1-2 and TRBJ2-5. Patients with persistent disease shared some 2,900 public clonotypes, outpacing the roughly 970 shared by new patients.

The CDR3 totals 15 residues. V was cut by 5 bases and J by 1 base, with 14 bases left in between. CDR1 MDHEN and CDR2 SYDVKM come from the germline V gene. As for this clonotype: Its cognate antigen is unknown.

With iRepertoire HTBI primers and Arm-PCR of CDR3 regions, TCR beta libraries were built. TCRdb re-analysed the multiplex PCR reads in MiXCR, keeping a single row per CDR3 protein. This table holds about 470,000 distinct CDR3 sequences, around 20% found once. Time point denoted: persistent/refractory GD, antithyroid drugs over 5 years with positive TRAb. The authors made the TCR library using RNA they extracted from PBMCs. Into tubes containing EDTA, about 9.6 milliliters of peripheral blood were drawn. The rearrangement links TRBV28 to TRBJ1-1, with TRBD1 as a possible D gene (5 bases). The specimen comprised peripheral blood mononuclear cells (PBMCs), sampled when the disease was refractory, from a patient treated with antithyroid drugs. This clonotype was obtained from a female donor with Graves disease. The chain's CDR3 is CASSRGTLGNTEAFF. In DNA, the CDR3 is TGTGCCAGCAGTCGAGGGACCCTAGGGAACACTGAAGCTTTCTTT.